The 22 T cell receptor beta chains below all came from one sample that was sequenced in a study of early T cells in non-severe SARS-CoV-2 infection. Each CDR3 protein gets one entry after TCRdb re-called the 5' RACE reads with MiXCR. Found here are just over 95,000 distinct CDR3 sequences, approximately 9.9% of them singletons; the top ten hold 5.1%. Sequences were obtained from whole blood. These receptors were taken from an adult who was a healthcare worker with PCR-confirmed SARS-CoV-2 infection or an uninfected control (not recorded which).

This clonotype was recorded at least ten times. CDR3: CASSFGSGQKLFF. The CDR3 DNA reads TGTGCCAGCAGCTTCGGTTCAGGGCAGAAACTGTTTTTT. The chain links TRBV7-9 to TRBJ1-4, with D possibly matching TRBD1 (5 bases). The CDR3 totals 13 residues. V was cut by 3 bases and J by 11 bases, with 13 bases left in between. CDR1 SEHNR and CDR2 FQNEAQ come from the germline V gene (reference sequence).

The rearrangement links TRBV19 to TRBJ1-1, with D possibly matching TRBD1 (6 bases). Trimming took off 3 bases at V and 4 bases at J, with 12 bases between the two ends. The CDR3 contains 14 residues. Germline CDR1 and CDR2: LNHDA and SQIVND (reference sequence). Here the CDR3 reads CASSIRGASTEAFF. CDR3 DNA sequence: TGTGCCAGTAGTATTCGGGGGGCTAGCACTGAAGCTTTCTTT.

This clonotype was recorded a few times. The CDR3 region has the DNA TGCAGTGCTAGATCCCGGACAGGGCTTTACGAGCAGTACTTC. This gives the protein CSARSRTGLYEQYF. This rearrangement joins TRBV20-1 to TRBJ2-7; 8 bases are a match to TRBD1. Trimming at V came to 2 bases and at J to 4 bases, leaving 7 bases not matched to a gene. The CDR3 is 14 residues long. Germline V lookup: CDR1 DFQATT, CDR2 SNEGSKA (reference sequence).

This clonotype was observed a few times. J is TRBJ2-2 and V is TRBV5-4, with D possibly called TRBD1 or TRBD2 (6 bases each). The V end lost 0 bases, the J end lost 1 base, and 10 bases lay between the germline ends. CDR3 length: 16 residues. Germline CDR1 reads SGHNT; CDR2 reads YYREEE (reference sequence). This CDR3 is CASSLDRGLNTGELFF. CDR3 bases: TGTGCCAGCAGCTTGGATCGGGGGCTGAACACCGGGGAGCTGTTTTTT.

This clonotype has just a few counts. The chain recombines TRBV2 with TRBJ2-3, with D possibly being TRBD1 (5 bases). This CDR3 contains 15 residues. Trimming cost V 5 bases and J 0 bases, with 12 bases left between them. Germline CDR1 reads SNHLY; CDR2 reads FYNNEI. In DNA, the CDR3 is TGTGCCAGCAGTTTCCAGGGCACTAGCACAGATACGCAGTATTTT. It yields the protein CASSFQGTSTDTQYF.

This clonotype has at least ten counts. The CDR3 bases are TGTGCCAGCAGCTTATCAGTGGGTGAGCAGTTCTTC. Translated, it gives CASSLSVGEQFF. The chain joins TRBV7-9 to TRBJ2-1; no firm D call. The CDR3 extends over 12 amino acids. Germline values: CDR1 SEHNR, CDR2 FQNEAQ (reference sequence). V shed 2 bases and J shed 9 bases, with 8 bases lying between them.

This clonotype was seen ten or more times. The rearrangement links TRBV29-1 to TRBJ2-5, with TRBD2 matching over 10 bases. Germline V gene data show CDR1 as SQVTM and CDR2 as ANQGSEA. The CDR3 loop spans 14 amino acids. V was clipped by 6 bases and J by 4 bases; unmatched bases: 8. CDR3 bases: TGCAGCGTACGCCTTGGGACTAGCGCAGAGACCCAGTACTTC. This sequence encodes CSVRLGTSAETQYF.

This clonotype was detected only a few times. The chain couples TRBV29-1 to TRBJ2-5; 8 bases match TRBD2. There are 14 residues in the CDR3. Germline CDR1 SQVTM, CDR2 ANQGSEA. Germline trimming cut 2 bases from V and 3 bases from J; bases unmatched to any gene: 5. CDR3 sequence: CSVESGRGEETQYF. In nucleotides, the CDR3 is TGCAGCGTTGAATCTGGGCGGGGGGAAGAGACCCAGTACTTC.

This clonotype was counted ten times or more. The rearrangement joins TRBV9 to TRBJ2-7, with no clear D. The V end lost 0 bases, the J end lost 0 bases, and 13 bases lay between the germline ends. There are 16 residues in the CDR3. In germline, CDR1 is SGDLS, CDR2 YYNGEE. The CDR3 spells CASSVVAVASSYEQYF. Written as DNA, the CDR3 is TGTGCCAGCAGCGTAGTAGCCGTCGCGAGCTCCTACGAGCAGTACTTC.

The chain carries TRBV29-1 and TRBJ1-2; D unclear. Germline loops: CDR1 SQVTM, CDR2 ANQGSEA. The CDR3 contains 12 residues. V gave up 6 bases and J gave up 1 base, with 9 bases separating them. DNA for the CDR3: TGCAGCGTCTCAACATATAACTATGGCTACACCTTC. It codes for CSVSTYNYGYTF.

The chain links TRBV20-1 to TRBJ2-4, with D uncertain. From germline, CDR1 is DFQATT and CDR2 SNEGSKA (reference sequence). The CDR3 covers 16 residues. V lost 3 bases, J lost 5 bases, and 20 bases lay in between. The CDR3 coding sequence is TGCAGTGCTAGGAGTCTCTTTCCCCGTGCGGAAAACATTCAGTACTTC. Translated: CSARSLFPRAENIQYF.

This clonotype has a handful of counts. In nucleotides, the CDR3 is TGCGCCAGCAGCACCCGGACAGGATCTATCTCCGAAGCTTTCTTT. This sequence encodes CASSTRTGSISEAFF. This chain uses TRBV5-1 with TRBJ1-1; 7 nucleotides agree with TRBD1. Losses at the gene ends were 4 bases for V and 8 bases for J; bases not matched to a gene: 14. Looked up from germline, CDR1 is SGHRS and CDR2 is YFSETQ. There are 15 residues in the CDR3.

The chain joins TRBV20-1 to TRBJ2-1; a possible D gene is TRBD2 (6 bases). The CDR3 spans 15 residues. With 5 bases removed from V and 0 bases from J, the gap between germline ends came to 14 bases. Germline CDR1 DFQATT, CDR2 SNEGSKA (reference sequence). CDR3 nucleotides: TGCAGTGCTGCCTCGGGGGACCTCTCCTACAATGAGCAGTTCTTC. It is translated as CSAASGDLSYNEQFF.

There are a few counts of this clonotype. The rearrangement uses TRBV29-1 and TRBJ1-1; tentative D call: TRBD1 (5 bases). The V and J ends lost 4 bases and 6 bases respectively, with 12 bases between them. Germline V gene data show CDR1 as SQVTM and CDR2 as ANQGSEA. The CDR3 length is 12 residues. The CDR3 is CSVVDPGAEAFF. For the CDR3, the DNA is TGCAGCGTTGTGGACCCGGGGGCTGAAGCTTTCTTT.

Many counts were recorded for this clonotype. The chain joins TRBV7-3 to TRBJ1-6; 7 bases line up with TRBD1. The germline gives CDR1 SGHTA, CDR2 FQGTGA. This CDR3 comprises 14 residues. Trimming removed 6 bases from V and 7 bases from J; junction bases left unmatched: 6. The CDR3 protein is CASRVGTVNSPLHF. The CDR3 nucleotides read TGTGCCAGCAGGGTCGGGACAGTAAATTCACCCCTCCACTTT.

This clonotype turned up a few times. This rearrangement joins TRBV20-1 to TRBJ2-2; the match to TRBD2 covers 9 bases. The CDR3 extends over 13 amino acids. V shed 7 bases, J shed 0 bases, and the junction held 0 bases outside the gene matches. Germline V gene data show CDR1 as DFQATT and CDR2 as SNEGSKA (reference sequence). CDR3 residues: CSVAGANTGELFF. The CDR3 coding sequence is TGCAGTGTAGCGGGAGCGAACACCGGGGAGCTGTTTTTT.

The chain recombines TRBV2 with TRBJ1-1; D is uncertain. This CDR3 contains 13 residues. Per germline, CDR1 SNHLY and CDR2 FYNNEI. V was shortened by 7 bases and J by 0 bases, with 9 bases between the two germline ends. CDR3 DNA sequence: TGTGCCAGCAATCGGGGTATGAACACTGAAGCTTTCTTT. This gives the protein CASNRGMNTEAFF.

This clonotype was counted between two and nine times. The chain joins TRBV4-1 to TRBJ2-5; the D is unclear. The CDR3 is 13 amino acids. Germline CDR1 MGHRA, CDR2 YSYEKL. V was clipped by 4 bases and J by 3 bases, with 9 bases between them. The CDR3 region is CASSPDTEETQYF. CDR3 in DNA: TGCGCCAGCAGCCCAGACACAGAAGAGACCCAGTACTTC.

The V gene is TRBV5-1, the J gene TRBJ1-1; D remains unclear. This CDR3 comprises 14 residues. The germline V gene encodes CDR1 SGHRS and CDR2 YFSETQ. V was cut by 0 bases and J by 6 bases, with 12 bases left in between. This CDR3 reads CASSLDPGSAEAFF. In DNA, the CDR3 is TGCGCCAGCAGCTTGGATCCGGGAAGCGCTGAAGCTTTCTTT. Supplemented by reference TRBV5-1 and TRBJ1-1, the full variable domain reads KAGVTQTPRYLIKTRGQQVTLSCSPISGHRSVSWYQQTPGQGLQFLFEYFSETQRNKGNFPGRFSGRQFSNSRSEMNVSTLELGDSALYLCASSLDPGSAEAFFGQGTRLTVV.

This clonotype occurred a few times. The rearrangement links TRBV3-1 to TRBJ1-1, with 9 bases identical to TRBD1. The CDR3 consists of 16 residues. V was pared by 1 base and J by 4 bases, with 7 bases of the junction left unmatched. CDR1 is LGHDT and CDR2 is YNNKEL in the germline V gene (reference sequence). CDR3 sequence (DNA): TGTGCCAGCAGCCAAGCCTGGACAGGGGCTAGCACTGAAGCTTTCTTT. Translation: CASSQAWTGASTEAFF.

J is TRBJ2-1 and V is TRBV7-9; D is possibly TRBD2 (5 bases). Germline CDR1 SEHNR, CDR2 FQNEAQ (reference sequence). Trimming cost V 5 bases and J 8 bases, with 16 bases left between them. The CDR3 covers 14 residues. CDR3 protein: CASSLLGSSDEQFF. The CDR3 DNA sequence: TGTGCCAGCAGCCTCCTTGGAAGTAGCGATGAGCAGTTCTTC.

The rearrangement links TRBV27 to TRBJ1-1; 8 nucleotides match TRBD1. CDR3 size: 15 residues. V shed 2 bases, J shed 4 bases, and the junction held 6 bases outside the gene matches. Germline values: CDR1 MNHEY, CDR2 SMNVEV (reference sequence). The CDR3 coding sequence is TGTGCCAGCAGTTTAGGGACAGGACGGGGCACTGAAGCTTTCTTT. Translating it yields CASSLGTGRGTEAFF.